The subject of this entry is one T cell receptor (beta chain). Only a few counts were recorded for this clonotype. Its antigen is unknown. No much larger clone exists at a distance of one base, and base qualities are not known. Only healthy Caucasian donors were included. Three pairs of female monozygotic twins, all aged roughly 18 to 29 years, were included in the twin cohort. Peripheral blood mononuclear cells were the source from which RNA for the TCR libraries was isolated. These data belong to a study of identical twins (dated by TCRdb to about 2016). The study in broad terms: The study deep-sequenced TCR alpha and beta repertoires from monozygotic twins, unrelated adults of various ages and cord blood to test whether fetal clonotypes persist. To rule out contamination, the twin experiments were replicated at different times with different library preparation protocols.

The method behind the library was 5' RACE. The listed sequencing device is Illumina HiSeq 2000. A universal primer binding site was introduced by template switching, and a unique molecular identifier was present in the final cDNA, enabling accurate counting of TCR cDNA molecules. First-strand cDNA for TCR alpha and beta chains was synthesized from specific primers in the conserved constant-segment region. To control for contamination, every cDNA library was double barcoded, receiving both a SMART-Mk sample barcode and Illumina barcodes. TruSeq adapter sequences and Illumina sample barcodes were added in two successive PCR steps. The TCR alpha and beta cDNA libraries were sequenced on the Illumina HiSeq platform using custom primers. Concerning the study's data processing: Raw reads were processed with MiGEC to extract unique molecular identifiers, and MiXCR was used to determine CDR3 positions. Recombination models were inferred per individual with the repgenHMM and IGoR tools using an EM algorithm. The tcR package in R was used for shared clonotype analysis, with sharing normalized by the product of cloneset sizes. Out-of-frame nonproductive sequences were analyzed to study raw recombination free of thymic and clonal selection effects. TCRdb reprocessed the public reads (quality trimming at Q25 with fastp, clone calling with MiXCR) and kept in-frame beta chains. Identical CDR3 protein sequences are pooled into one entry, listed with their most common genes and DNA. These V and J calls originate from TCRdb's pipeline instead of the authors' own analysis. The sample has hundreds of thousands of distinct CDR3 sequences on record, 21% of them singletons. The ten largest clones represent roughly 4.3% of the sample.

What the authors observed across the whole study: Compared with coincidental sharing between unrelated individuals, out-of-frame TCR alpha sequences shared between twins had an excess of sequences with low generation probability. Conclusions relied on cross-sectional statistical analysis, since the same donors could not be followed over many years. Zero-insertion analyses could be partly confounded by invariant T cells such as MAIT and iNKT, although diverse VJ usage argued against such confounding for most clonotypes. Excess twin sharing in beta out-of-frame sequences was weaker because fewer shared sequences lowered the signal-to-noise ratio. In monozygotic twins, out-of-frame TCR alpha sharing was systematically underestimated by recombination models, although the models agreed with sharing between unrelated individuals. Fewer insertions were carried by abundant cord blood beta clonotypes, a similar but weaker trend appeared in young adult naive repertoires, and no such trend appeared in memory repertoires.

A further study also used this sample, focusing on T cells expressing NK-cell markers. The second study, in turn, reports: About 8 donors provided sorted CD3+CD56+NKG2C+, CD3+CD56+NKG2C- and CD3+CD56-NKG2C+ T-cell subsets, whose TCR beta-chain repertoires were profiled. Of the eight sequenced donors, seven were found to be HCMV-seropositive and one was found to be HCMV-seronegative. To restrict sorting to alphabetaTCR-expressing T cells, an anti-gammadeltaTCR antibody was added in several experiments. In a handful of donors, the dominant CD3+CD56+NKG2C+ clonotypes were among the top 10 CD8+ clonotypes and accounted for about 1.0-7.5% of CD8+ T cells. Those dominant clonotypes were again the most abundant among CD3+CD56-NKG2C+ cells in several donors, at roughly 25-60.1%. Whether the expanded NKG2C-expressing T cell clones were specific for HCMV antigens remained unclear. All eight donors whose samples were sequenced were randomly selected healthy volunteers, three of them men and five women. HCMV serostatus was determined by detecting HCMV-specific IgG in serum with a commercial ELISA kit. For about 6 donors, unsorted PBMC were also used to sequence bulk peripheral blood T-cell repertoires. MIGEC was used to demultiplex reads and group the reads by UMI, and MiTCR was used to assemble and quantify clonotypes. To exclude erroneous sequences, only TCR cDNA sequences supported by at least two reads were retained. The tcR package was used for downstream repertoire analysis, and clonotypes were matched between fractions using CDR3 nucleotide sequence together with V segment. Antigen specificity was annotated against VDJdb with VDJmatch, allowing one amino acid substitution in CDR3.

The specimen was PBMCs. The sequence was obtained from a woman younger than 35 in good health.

For the CDR3, the sequence is CASSQVPTGTSGVAEQFF. The DNA reads TGCGCCAGCAGCCAAGTCCCAACCGGGACTAGCGGGGTTGCTGAGCAGTTCTTC. The chain couples TRBV5-1 to TRBJ2-1, and 13 junction bases match TRBD2. The germline V and J ends show losses of 4 bases and 9 bases respectively, and no gene match explains 16 bases of the junction. In the germline V gene, CDR1 corresponds to SGHRS and CDR2 to YFSETQ. Inclusive of the bounding cysteine and phenylalanine, the CDR3 is 18 residues long. The entry retains the CDR3 DNA only, 54 bases that are in frame from base 1.